This is a list of T cell receptor beta chains from one sample in a study of beta chain features in type 1 diabetes. Repertoires were generated with immunoSEQ multiplex PCR, while TCRdb's copy carries only in-frame clones and drops some. The repertoire includes roughly 500,000 clones, about an eighth of them detected once, and around 0.05% sits in the top ten. Source material: naive CD4+ T cells from blood. These receptor sequences come from a woman younger than 30 in good health. Both conserved end residues are part of each CDR3. D genes are given only for firm matches. Clone sizes are given selectively: once, few, many, or a class where the clone is expanded.

>TRBJ2-5|few|TRBV29-1|14|TRBD1
CSTYRQGRGETQYF
TGCAGCACGTACAGACAGGGGCGAGGAGAGACCCAGTACTTC
>TRBJ1-1|NA|TRBV29-1|12|NA
CSVVAGYTEAFF
TGCAGCGTTGTGGCAGGGTACACTGAAGCTTTCTTT
>TRBJ2-6|few|TRBV6-5|15|NA
CASSAQGSGANVLTF
TGTGCCAGCAGTGCACAGGGCTCTGGGGCCAACGTCCTGACTTTC
>TRBJ1-3|few|TRBV15|16|NA
CATSRDSAGAGNTIYF
TGTGCCACCAGCAGAGATAGCGCGGGGGCTGGAAACACCATATATTTT
>TRBJ1-2|NA|TRBV13|15|NA
CASSSTMRGNYGYTF
TGTGCCAGCAGCTCAACGATGCGCGGAAACTATGGCTACACCTTC
>TRBJ2-1|NA|TRBV2|12|TRBD1
CAGRQGYNEQFF
TGTGCCGGCCGACAGGGGTACAATGAGCAGTTCTTC
>TRBJ2-1|NA|TRBV11-2|13|NA
CASSQMIGTGQFF
TGTGCCAGCAGCCAGATGATCGGTACAGGGCAGTTCTTC
>TRBJ1-5|few|TRBV7-2|14|NA
CASSETGWYQPQHF
TGTGCCAGCAGCGAGACAGGCTGGTATCAGCCCCAGCATTTT
>TRBJ2-7|few|TRBV4-2|14|NA
CASSQVSGSYEQYF
TGTGCCAGCAGCCAAGTCAGCGGCTCCTACGAGCAGTACTTC
>TRBJ2-3|NA|TRBV30|14|NA
CAWSRKSGTDTQYF
TGTGCCTGGAGTCGAAAGAGCGGTACAGATACGCAGTATTTT
>TRBJ2-3|NA|TRBV14|16|TRBD2
CASSPNFAGGTDTQYF
TGTGCCAGCAGCCCCAACTTCGCGGGAGGGACAGATACGCAGTATTTT
>TRBJ2-2|NA|TRBV30|11|NA
CAARPPRELFF
TGTGCCGCGAGACCCCCCCGGGAGCTGTTTTTT
>TRBJ1-6|NA|TRBV6-5|15|NA
CASSYGQLYNSPLHF
TGTGCCAGCAGTTACGGTCAATTATATAATTCACCCCTCCACTTT
>TRBJ2-5|NA|TRBV18|14|TRBD1
CASSPRDRGETQYF
TGTGCCAGCTCACCAAGGGACAGGGGAGAGACCCAGTACTTC
>TRBJ2-3|few|TRBV19|14|NA
CASSIGQGTDTQYF
TGTGCCAGTAGTATTGGGCAAGGCACAGATACGCAGTATTTT